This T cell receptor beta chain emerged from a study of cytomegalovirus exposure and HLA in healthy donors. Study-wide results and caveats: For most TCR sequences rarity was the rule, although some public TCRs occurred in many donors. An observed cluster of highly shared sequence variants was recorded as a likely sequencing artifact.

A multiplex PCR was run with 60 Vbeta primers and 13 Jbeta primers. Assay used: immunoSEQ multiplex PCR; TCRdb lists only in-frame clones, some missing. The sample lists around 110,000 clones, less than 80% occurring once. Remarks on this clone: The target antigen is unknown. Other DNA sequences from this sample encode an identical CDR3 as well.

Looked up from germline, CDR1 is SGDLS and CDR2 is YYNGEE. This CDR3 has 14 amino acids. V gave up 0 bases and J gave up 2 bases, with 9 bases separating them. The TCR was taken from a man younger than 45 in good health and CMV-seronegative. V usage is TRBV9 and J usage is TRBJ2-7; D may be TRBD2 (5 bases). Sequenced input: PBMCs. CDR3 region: CASSVGAGTYEQYF. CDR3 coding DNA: TGTGCCAGCAGCGTAGGGGCGGGCACCTACGAGCAGTACTTC.